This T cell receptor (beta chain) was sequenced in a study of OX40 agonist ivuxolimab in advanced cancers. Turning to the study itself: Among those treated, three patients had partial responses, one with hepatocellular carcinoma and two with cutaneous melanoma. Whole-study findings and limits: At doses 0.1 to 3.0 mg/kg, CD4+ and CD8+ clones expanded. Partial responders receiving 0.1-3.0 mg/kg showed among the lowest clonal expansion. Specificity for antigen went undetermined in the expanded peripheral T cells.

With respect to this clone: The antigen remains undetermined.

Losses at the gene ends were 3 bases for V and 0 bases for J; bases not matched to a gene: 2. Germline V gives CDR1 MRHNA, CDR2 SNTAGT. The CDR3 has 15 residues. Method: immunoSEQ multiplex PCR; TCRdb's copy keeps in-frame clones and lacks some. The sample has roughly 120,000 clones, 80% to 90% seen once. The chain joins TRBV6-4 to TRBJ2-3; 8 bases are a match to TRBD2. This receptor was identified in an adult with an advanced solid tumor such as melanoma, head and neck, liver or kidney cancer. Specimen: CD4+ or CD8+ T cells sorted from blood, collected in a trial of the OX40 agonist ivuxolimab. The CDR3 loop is CASSEAGGSTDTQYF. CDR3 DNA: TGTGCCAGCAGTGAGGCGGGGGGAAGCACAGATACGCAGTATTTT.